The TCR beta chain described here comes from a study of prognosis after radiotherapy for stage I lung cancer (dated by TCRdb to the early 2020s). In the study overall: Between early 2018 and January 2019, fewer than 20 stage I NSCLC patients were enrolled in Nanjing, China. This study profiled peripheral blood TCR beta repertoires from stage I NSCLC patients before and after stereotactic body radiotherapy and linked the repertoires to distant failure. The cohort was made up of 10 to 15 men and 6 or 7 women, with a median age of around 74 years and an age range of 53 to 84 years. Four to six patients had oligometastatic NSCLC after surgical resection of the primary tumor, and roughly 14 had newly diagnosed primary stage I lung tumors. Four of the 19 patients developed distant metastases after SBRT, at a median of roughly 7 months; the other 15 showed no significant progression. Concurrent therapy was not administered to any patient alongside SBRT. For each of the approximately 19 patients, one blood sample was taken before SBRT and one after, so the study sequenced around 40 samples in total. SBRT was delivered in 3 to 5 fractions with a biologically effective dose of at least 100 Gy, and image-guided IMRT or VMAT was used for delivery. Squamous cell carcinoma histology was identified in several patients, and adenocarcinoma histology was identified in more than ten patients. All patients were considered medically inoperable, owing to comorbidities in around twelve and refusal of surgery in seven or eight. Broader findings and caveats from the paper: Post-SBRT Shannon entropy and its change from baseline were lower in patients who developed distant metastases; baseline Shannon entropy was not associated with metastases. None of the reported P values were adjusted for multiple comparisons. After SBRT, the number of unique TCR clones decreased (median about 9,900 before versus about 7,000 after; Wilcoxon paired P=0.011). TRBV and TRBJ usage frequencies reportedly varied with metastasis status, involving two V genes at baseline and several V and two J genes after SBRT. Whether the expanded TCR clones were tumor-specific was not determined. Limitations of the study included a small cohort and short follow-up, and the study findings need independent validation.

All patients had node-negative disease on CT and PET/CT, and none had a history of other malignancies or had previously received chemotherapy or radiotherapy. Around 6 milliliters of peripheral venous blood were drawn into EDTA tubes at each of two time points. Ficoll-Paque Plus density-gradient centrifugation was used to isolate PBMCs. Right after collection, samples were kept at -80 degrees C until analysis. The TCR beta CDR3 region was amplified from genomic DNA by two rounds of multiplex PCR. The first PCR round used primers specific to each TRBV and TRBJ gene, and the primer sequences were filed in Chinese patent CN105087789A. Universal primers were used in the second PCR round. The Roche High Pure PCR Template Preparation Kit was used to extract genomic DNA from frozen PBMCs. The libraries underwent paired-end sequencing with 151 bp reads on an Illumina HiSeq 3000. From the authors' description of their analysis: CutAdapt was used to remove raw reads lacking the multiplex PCR primer sequences. Using PEAR, the high-quality paired reads were merged into contigs. TRB V, D and J gene segments were assigned to each contig with MiXCR by alignment to reference sequences. CDR3 sequences were clustered by base quality and sequence similarity to remove sequencing errors. Diversity was measured as Shannon entropy normalized by the natural log of productive TCR sequence number. Clonality was defined as one minus Shannon entropy divided by the natural log of the number of unique clonotypes. Progression-free survival cut-offs for repertoire metrics were chosen using the Youden index of ROC curves, with analyses run in R 3.5.3. In TCRdb, the public reads were trimmed at Q25 with fastp and aligned with MiXCR, with productive beta chains retained. Each CDR3 protein appears once, grouped with its most common genes and DNA. TCRdb, not the authors, supplied the V and J calls. For this sample the table gives some 30,000 distinct CDR3 sequences, of which roughly 49% were detected only once. The ten largest account for approximately 16% of the sample.

This clonotype was counted many times. The clone's antigen remains unknown. It has no much larger one-base neighbor in the sample; base qualities were not kept. From the germline V gene, CDR1 is SNHLY and CDR2 is FYNNEI. Clipping removes 5 bases from V and 2 bases from J, with 4 as the unmatched junction base count. From the cysteine up to the phenylalanine, the CDR3 has a length of 14 residues. The sequence is cut down to CDR3 DNA, 42 bases in frame from base 1. The sequenced sample was PBMCs, obtained before or after stereotactic body radiation therapy (not recorded which). This TCR derives from a donor over 45 with non-small cell lung cancer. The sequence links TRBV2 to TRBJ2-7; 9 central bases correspond to TRBD1. The sequenced DNA: TGTGCCAGCAGTCCAGGACAGGGGCCCTACGAGCAGTACTTC. It is translated as CASSPGQGPYEQYF. With the portions outside the CDR3 filled from the reference TRBV2 and TRBJ2-7 genes, the complete variable region becomes EPEVTQTPSHQVTQMGQEVILRCVPISNHLYFYWYRQILGQKVEFLVSFYNNEISEKSEIFDDQFSVERPDGSNFTLKIRSTKLEDSAMYFCASSPGQGPYEQYFGPGTRLTVT.